A selection of T cell receptor beta chains follows, all from one sample in a study of shared clonotypes between healthy human individuals. This table comes from immunoSEQ multiplex PCR, and its TCRdb copy is limited to in-frame clones, with some not included. The data hold more than 2 million clones, with roughly 96% observed a single time. The sample taken for sequencing was naive CD4+ T cells sorted from blood. The receptors derive from a man aged 18 to 29 in good health. CDR3s include the opening cysteine and the closing phenylalanine or tryptophan. The D gene is left open where the match is weak. Rows give clone size only sometimes, using once, few, many, or a class for an expanded clone.

V gene	J gene	clone size	D gene	CDR3 protein	CDR3 DNA
TRBV18	TRBJ2-2	-	TRBD2	CASSPSLAGGTGELFF	TGTGCCAGCTCACCAAGCCTAGCGGGAGGGACCGGGGAGCTGTTTTTT
TRBV5-6	TRBJ2-6	-	-	CASSTGWVSGANVLTF	TGTGCCAGCAGTACTGGCTGGGTCTCTGGGGCCAACGTCCTGACTTTC
TRBV5-1	TRBJ2-1	-	-	CASSPGGQDYNEQFF	TGCGCCAGCAGCCCGGGAGGACAGGACTACAATGAGCAGTTCTTC
TRBV25-1	TRBJ1-5	-	TRBD1	CASSAETGLSNQPQHF	TGTGCCAGCAGTGCCGAGACAGGGCTAAGCAATCAGCCCCAGCATTTT
TRBV2	TRBJ2-3	-	TRBD2	CASSEDGGRALDTQYF	TGTGCCAGCAGTGAAGATGGCGGGAGGGCCTTGGATACGCAGTATTTT
TRBV29-1	TRBJ2-2	-	-	CSVEVQGGRGTGELFF	TGCAGCGTTGAAGTGCAGGGGGGACGGGGCACCGGGGAGCTGTTTTTT
TRBV28	TRBJ1-2	-	-	CASSLNGGSYGYTF	TGTGCCAGCAGTCTTAATGGTGGGAGTTATGGCTACACCTTC
TRBV7-3	TRBJ1-1	few	TRBD1	CASSLRQGTEAFF	TGTGCCAGCAGCTTAAGACAGGGGACTGAAGCTTTCTTT
TRBV2	TRBJ1-5	-	-	CAGKGYSNQPQHF	TGTGCGGGGAAGGGATATAGCAATCAGCCCCAGCATTTT
TRBV5-1	TRBJ2-3	-	TRBD2	CASSLRLASDTQYF	TGCGCCAGCAGCCTGAGACTAGCCTCAGATACGCAGTATTTT
TRBV30	TRBJ1-4	-	TRBD1	CAWSRAAGGFFGKLFF	TGTGCCTGGAGTAGGGCGGCAGGGGGCTTTTTCGGAAAACTGTTTTTT
TRBV19	TRBJ2-5	-	TRBD1	CASSPPGQGASETQYF	TGTGCCAGTAGCCCTCCGGGACAGGGGGCTTCAGAGACCCAGTACTTC
TRBV11-1	TRBJ2-5	-	TRBD2	CASSQAGGPQETQYF	TGTGCCAGCAGTCAAGCGGGGGGGCCTCAAGAGACCCAGTACTTC
TRBV5-1	TRBJ2-1	-	TRBD1	CASSLVPLGTGEVNEQFF	TGCGCCAGCAGCTTGGTACCACTTGGGACAGGGGAGGTCAATGAGCAGTTCTTC
TRBV7-9	TRBJ2-5	-	TRBD1	CASSLEGQGAPETQYF	TGTGCCAGCAGCTTAGAAGGACAGGGGGCCCCTGAGACCCAGTACTTC
TRBV7-8	TRBJ2-6	-	-	CASSLALAGANVLTF	TGTGCCAGCAGCTTAGCGCTAGCTGGGGCCAACGTCCTGACTTTC
TRBV6-5	TRBJ2-5	-	-	CASREGPRGETQYF	TGTGCCAGCAGGGAAGGGCCTCGAGGGGAGACCCAGTACTTC
TRBV7-8	TRBJ1-2	-	-	CASSLAQGLLPFNYGYTF	TGTGCCAGCAGCTTAGCGCAAGGTTTACTTCCCTTTAACTATGGCTACACCTTC
TRBV7-9	TRBJ1-2	-	-	CASSSRTEFYGYTF	TGTGCCAGCAGCTCCCGGACGGAATTCTATGGCTACACCTTC
TRBV7-2	TRBJ2-5	-	-	CASSLGTAGAIETQYF	TGTGCCAGCAGCTTAGGGACCGCGGGGGCCATAGAGACCCAGTACTTC
TRBV5-1	TRBJ2-6	-	-	CASSSGGSGANVLTF	TGCGCCAGCAGCTCTGGAGGCTCTGGGGCCAACGTCCTGACTTTC
TRBV9	TRBJ1-5	-	-	CASSLGIQGGTQHF	TGTGCCAGCAGCCTAGGGATCCAGGGTGGGACCCAGCATTTT
TRBV30	TRBJ2-7	-	-	CAWAPGYGEQYF	TGTGCCTGGGCCCCAGGGTACGGCGAGCAGTACTTC
TRBV10-1	TRBJ2-7	-	-	CASSEYLANEQYF	TGCGCCAGCAGTGAGTACCTAGCCAACGAGCAGTACTTC
TRBV2	TRBJ1-1	-	-	CASSGNRLFLAEAFF	TGTGCCAGCAGTGGTAACAGGCTCTTTCTCGCTGAAGCTTTCTTT
TRBV19	TRBJ1-5	-	-	CASSTLQSSNQPQHF	TGTGCCAGTAGTACCCTACAGAGTAGCAATCAGCCCCAGCATTTT
TRBV9	TRBJ1-1	-	-	CASSVGISTGTEAFF	TGTGCCAGCAGCGTAGGGATCTCGACGGGCACTGAAGCTTTCTTT
TRBV5-1	TRBJ2-2	-	-	CASSLAADALGELFF	TGCGCCAGCAGCTTGGCCGCGGACGCCTTGGGGGAGCTGTTTTTT
TRBV6-1	TRBJ1-6	once	-	CASSEMTGFNSPLHF	TGTGCCAGCAGTGAAATGACAGGCTTTAATTCACCCCTCCACTTT
TRBV10-2	TRBJ2-7	-	TRBD1	CASRDPGTGGRQYF	TGCGCCAGCAGGGATCCCGGGACAGGGGGAAGGCAGTACTTC
TRBV18	TRBJ2-7	-	-	CASSRTRGSYEQYF	TGTGCCAGCTCCCGAACAAGGGGATCCTACGAGCAGTACTTC
TRBV27	TRBJ2-7	-	TRBD2	CASSPRAKERGPHYEQYF	TGTGCCAGCAGCCCCAGGGCTAAAGAGCGGGGTCCCCACTACGAGCAGTACTTC
TRBV5-1	TRBJ2-1	-	TRBD2	CASSKTTSSSYNEQFF	TGCGCCAGCAGCAAAACGACTAGCAGCTCCTACAATGAGCAGTTCTTC
TRBV29-1	TRBJ2-5	-	TRBD1	CSAGQVVEYF	TGCAGCGCAGGACAGGTCGTGGAGTACTTC
TRBV6-5	TRBJ1-6	once	-	CASSYGDSPLHF	TGTGCCAGCAGTTATGGGGATTCACCCCTCCACTTT
TRBV11-2	TRBJ2-7	-	-	CASSWGTATSYEQYF	TGTGCCAGCAGCTGGGGGACGGCGACCTCCTACGAGCAGTACTTC
TRBV10-3	TRBJ2-3	-	-	CAIQDTDTQYF	TGTGCCATACAGGACACAGATACGCAGTATTTT
TRBV10-1	TRBJ2-1	once	-	CASSETPYNEQFF	TGCGCCAGCAGTGAGACCCCCTACAATGAGCAGTTCTTC
TRBV7-2	TRBJ2-7	-	-	CASSIDRPYEQYF	TGTGCCAGCAGCATAGACAGACCCTACGAGCAGTACTTC
TRBV7-2	TRBJ2-7	-	TRBD1	CASSVPGQGPYEQYF	TGTGCCAGCAGCGTACCGGGACAGGGTCCCTACGAGCAGTACTTC
TRBV2	TRBJ2-7	-	TRBD1	CASKGTVLGYEQYF	TGTGCCAGCAAGGGGACAGTATTAGGTTACGAGCAGTACTTC
TRBV10-3	TRBJ2-5	-	-	CAIRGTVTETQYF	TGTGCCATCAGGGGGACGGTGACGGAGACCCAGTACTTC